One and the same sample provided the 19 T cell receptor beta chains below, sequenced in a study of blood T cell repertoires in COVID-19. Data came from immunoSEQ multiplex PCR; TCRdb stores just in-frame clones and leaves some out. The table lists tens of thousands of clones, 74% of them singletons. Sequenced material: peripheral blood. These TCRs come from an elderly woman with acute or convalescent COVID-19.

This chain joins TRBV3-1 (or the pseudogene TRBV3-2) and TRBJ2-2; D not certain. Per the germline V gene, CDR1 is LGHDT and CDR2 is YNNKEL (reference sequence). The germline V and J ends were trimmed by 4 bases and 4 bases, with 4 bases remaining between them. The CDR3 is 12 residues long. This chain's CDR3 is CASSLSTGELFF. Here the CDR3 DNA reads TGTGCCAGCAGCCTCTCCACCGGGGAGCTGTTTTTT.

The rearrangement links TRBV19 to TRBJ2-2, with a possible D match to TRBD1 (6 bases). Germline CDR1 LNHDA, CDR2 SQIVND (reference sequence). This CDR3 is 13 amino acids long. V was trimmed by 7 bases and J by 4 bases, leaving 10 bases between them. The CDR3 loop reads CASIHRVTGELFF. The CDR3 DNA is TGTGCCAGTATCCACAGGGTCACCGGGGAGCTGTTTTTT.

CDR3 sequence: CASSQELDNSYNEQFF. The CDR3 DNA follows: TGCGCCAGCAGCCAAGAATTGGACAACTCCTACAATGAGCAGTTCTTC. The chain recombines TRBV4-3 with TRBJ2-1, with D possibly TRBD1 on 5 matching bases. The ends were cut back, 0 bases at V and 0 bases at J, with 9 bases in the middle. The CDR3 has 16 residues. Per the germline V gene, CDR1 is LGHNA and CDR2 is YSLEER.

The CDR3 loop reads CSAPFSQLGTYGYTF. As DNA, the CDR3 is TGCAGCGCCCCATTTTCACAGCTCGGTACATATGGCTACACCTTC. V is TRBV29-1 and J is TRBJ1-2; D not certain. The CDR3 totals 15 residues. Trimming removed 7 bases from V and 5 bases from J, with 23 bases in between. The V gene's germline CDR1 is SQVTM and CDR2 ANQGSEA. Filled out from reference TRBV29-1 and TRBJ1-2, the complete variable domain reads SAVISQKPSRDICQRGTSLTIQCQVDSQVTMMFWYRQQPGQSLTLIATANQGSEATYESGFVIDKFPISRPNLTFSTLTVSNMSPEDSSIYLCSAPFSQLGTYGYTFGSGTRLTVV.

The chain links TRBV2 to TRBJ1-2, with a tentative D call TRBD1 (6 bases). Germline loops: CDR1 SNHLY, CDR2 FYNNEI. This CDR3 comprises 10 residues. V lost 8 bases and J 7 bases, leaving 8 bases between the germline ends. This CDR3 is CASVTGGYTF. DNA of the CDR3: TGTGCCAGCGTGACAGGTGGCTACACCTTC.

V is TRBV19 and J is TRBJ2-6; 9 nucleotides line up with TRBD2. This CDR3 contains 17 residues. The J segment lost 6 bases and the V segment lost 4 bases, leaving 10 bases of the junction unmatched. The germline gives CDR1 LNHDA, CDR2 SQIVND (reference sequence). This CDR3 is CASSRAGGAPEANVLTF. In DNA, the CDR3 is TGTGCCAGTAGTAGGGCGGGAGGGGCACCCGAGGCCAACGTCCTGACTTTC. Drawing the rest from reference TRBV19 and TRBJ2-6, the complete variable domain is DGGITQSPKYLFRKEGQNVTLSCEQNLNHDAMYWYRQDPGQGLRLIYYSQIVNDFQKGDIAEGYSVSREKKESFPLTVTSAQKNPTAFYLCASSRAGGAPEANVLTFGAGSRLTVL.

The chain uses TRBV5-1 and TRBJ1-2, with 8 bases matching TRBD1. Trimming took 1 base from V and 8 from J; bases not matched to a gene: 7. This CDR3 is 14 amino acids long. The germline CDR1 and CDR2 sequences are SGHRS and YFSETQ. The CDR3 DNA follows: TGCGCCAGCAGCTTGACGACAGGGGCACGCGGCTACACCTTC. Amino acid sequence: CASSLTTGARGYTF.

The genes are TRBV5-1 and TRBJ2-3; 10 bases line up with TRBD2. The CDR3 loop spans 15 amino acids. The V gene's germline CDR1 is SGHRS and CDR2 YFSETQ. J was trimmed by 4 bases and V by 4 bases; bases with no gene match: 6. CDR3 residues: CASSEQGLAPDTQYF. The CDR3 nucleotides read TGCGCCAGCAGCGAACAGGGACTAGCGCCAGATACGCAGTATTTT.

CDR3 sequence reads: CAISARDGETQYF. As DNA, the CDR3 is TGTGCCATCAGTGCCAGGGATGGAGAGACCCAGTACTTC. The rearrangement links TRBV10-3 to TRBJ2-5, with a tentative D call TRBD1 (5 bases). Trimming left V 4 bases short and J 4 bases short, with 10 bases between. Germline V lookup: CDR1 ENHRY, CDR2 SYGVKD. The length of the CDR3 is 13 residues.

The genes are TRBV6-1 and TRBJ2-3; 9 nucleotides align to TRBD2. The V gene end was trimmed by 3 bases and the J gene end by 3 bases; junction bases not matched to a gene: 7. The CDR3 spans 16 residues. CDR1 and CDR2 (germline): MNHNS, SASEGT. The CDR3 region has the DNA TGTGCCAGCAGTGACCTTAGCGGGAGAGGTACAGATACGCAGTATTTT. Translated: CASSDLSGRGTDTQYF.

The rearrangement uses TRBV14 and TRBJ2-1; TRBD2 agrees at 12 bases. The CDR3 runs to 18 residues. V lost 1 base to trimming and J lost 4 bases; unmatched junction nucleotides: 8. Germline V gene sequence: CDR1 SGHDN, CDR2 FVKESK. The CDR3 sequence is CASSQAILAGGGYNEQFF. CDR3 DNA sequence: TGTGCCAGCAGCCAAGCCATCCTAGCGGGAGGGGGGTACAATGAGCAGTTCTTC.

V usage is TRBV3-1 (or the pseudogene TRBV3-2) and J usage is TRBJ1-2; 8 bases map to TRBD1. The CDR3 spans 15 residues. In germline, CDR1 is LGHDT, CDR2 YNNKEL (reference sequence). V was pared by 3 bases and J by 7 bases, with 10 bases of the junction left unmatched. CDR3 region: CASSQADRVFGGYTF. The CDR3 DNA reads as TGTGCCAGCAGCCAGGCGGACAGGGTCTTCGGTGGCTACACCTTC.

V gene TRBV7-8 combines with J gene TRBJ2-5; maybe TRBD1 (6 bases). V was shortened by 0 bases and J by 5 bases, with 13 bases between the two germline ends. Germline values: CDR1 SGHVS, CDR2 FQNEAQ. This CDR3 has 15 residues. CDR3 protein: CASSLALQGSETQYF. CDR3 sequence (DNA): TGTGCCAGCAGCTTAGCACTACAGGGTTCGGAGACCCAGTACTTC.

The rearrangement links TRBV4-1 to TRBJ1-5, with 9 bases fitting TRBD1. This CDR3 is 17 amino acids long. CDR1 and CDR2 from the germline V gene are MGHRA and YSYEKL. V lost 0 bases to trimming and J lost 6 bases; unmatched junction nucleotides: 9. The CDR3 DNA sequence: TGCGCCAGCAGCCAAGATCCCACAGGGGGCAAATTTCAGCCCCAGCATTTT. Translating gives CASSQDPTGGKFQPQHF.

The chain carries TRBV15 and TRBJ2-6; 7 bases map to TRBD1. J was trimmed by 2 bases and V by 0 bases; bases with no gene match: 7. Germline lookup yields CDR1 LNHNV and CDR2 YYDKDF (reference sequence). The length of the CDR3 is 18 residues. CDR3 DNA sequence: TGTGCCACCAGCAGAGAGCTCCAGGGGGTAGCTGGGGCCAACGTCCTGACTTTC. Protein: CATSRELQGVAGANVLTF. The full variable domain, its missing parts supplied by reference TRBV15 and TRBJ2-6, is DAMVIQNPRYQVTQFGKPVTLSCSQTLNHNVMYWYQQKSSQAPKLLFHYYDKDFNNEADTPDNFQSRRPNTSFCFLDIRSPGLGDTAMYLCATSRELQGVAGANVLTFGAGSRLTVL.

This clone was seen more than once but under ten times. In DNA, the CDR3 is TGTGCCAGTAGTATTCGGCAGCGCTCCTATAATTCACCCCTCCACTTT. It yields the protein CASSIRQRSYNSPLHF. The chain joins TRBV19 to TRBJ1-6; no reliable D call. Germline V gene sequence: CDR1 LNHDA, CDR2 SQIVND (reference sequence). The germline V and J ends were trimmed by 3 bases and 0 bases, with 9 bases remaining between them. The CDR3 runs to 16 residues.

Only a few counts were recorded for this clone. The chain joins TRBV6-5 to TRBJ2-7; no reliable D call. V lost 5 bases to trimming and J lost 3 bases, with 14 bases between them. Germline CDR1 MNHEY, CDR2 SVGAGI. This CDR3 comprises 14 residues. CDR3 DNA sequence: TGTGCCAGCAGTCGTTCCTTAGTGAACTACGAGCAGTACTTC. It encodes CASSRSLVNYEQYF.

This rearrangement joins TRBV7-6 to TRBJ1-1, with D possibly matching TRBD1 (5 bases). The CDR3 has 14 amino acids. V dropped 1 base and J dropped 4 bases, with 10 bases sitting between them. CDR1 and CDR2 from the germline V gene are SGHVS and FNYEAQ. CDR3 amino acids: CASSLGQPGTEAFF. In DNA form, the CDR3 reads TGTGCCAGCAGCTTAGGACAGCCGGGCACTGAAGCTTTCTTT. Full variable domain (remainder filled in from reference TRBV7-6 and TRBJ1-1): GAGVSQSPRYKVTKRGQDVALRCDPISGHVSLYWYRQALGQGPEFLTYFNYEAQQDKSGLPNDRFSAERPEGSISTLTIQRTEQRDSAMYRCASSLGQPGTEAFFGQGTRLTVV.

This clone was recorded a few times. The chain is built from TRBV3-1 (or the pseudogene TRBV3-2) and TRBJ2-2; 8 nucleotides match TRBD1. J lost 7 bases, V lost 3 bases, and 4 bases had no gene match. This CDR3 spans 14 amino acids. Germline V lookup: CDR1 LGHDT, CDR2 YNNKEL (reference sequence). Written as DNA, the CDR3 is TGTGCCAGCAGCCACAGGGGGCGGGACGGGGAGCTGTTTTTT. Protein: CASSHRGRDGELFF.